The clone carrying this T cell receptor beta chain occurred a few times. Its antigen is as yet unknown. The data were obtained in a study of beta chain features in type 1 diabetes. The V end was cut by 1 base, the J end by 0 bases, with 10 bases between. The CDR3 is 16 amino acids. Per germline, CDR1 MGHRA and CDR2 YSYEKL. Study results and limitations: Type 1 diabetes patients had TCRB CDR3s that were shorter (moderately but significantly so) in all four CD4+ subsets.

Expressed TCRB transcripts got sequenced, as all isolated RNA was reverse transcribed. Some clones are missing from TCRdb's copy, which holds only in-frame ones; the method was immunoSEQ multiplex PCR. This sample has 150,000 to 200,000 clones, with approximately 7.8% found just once. J is TRBJ2-1 and V is TRBV4-1; D is unresolved. The sequence was obtained from a woman aged 35 to 49 with type 1 diabetes. The specimen was central memory CD4+ T cells from blood. CDR3 in amino acids: CASSQVGWSSYNEQFF. The CDR3 DNA reads as TGCGCCAGCAGCCAAGTAGGTTGGAGCTCCTACAATGAGCAGTTCTTC.